This T cell receptor (beta chain) was observed in a study of T cell responses to AZD1222 COVID-19 vaccine. Study results and caveats: Spike-specific TCR depth and breadth grew after two AZD1222 doses.

The CDR3 has 14 residues. Germline V gives CDR1 LNHDA, CDR2 SQIVND (reference sequence). V shed 8 bases and J shed 4 bases, with 15 bases lying between them. Pooled together were second doses at about 4 or about 12 weeks. The count of this clone is one. As yet, its antigen is unknown. Assay: immunoSEQ multiplex PCR; the TCRdb copy retains only in-frame clones and omits some. The sample holds roughly 35,000 clones, 85% to 90% seen once. Sequencing used peripheral blood, obtained 28 days after the second AZD1222 dose. This sequence was found in an adult who received the AZD1222 COVID-19 vaccine. This rearrangement joins TRBV19 to TRBJ1-3; D is perhaps TRBD1 (6 bases). The chain's CDR3 is CASRPGQAGNTIYF. CDR3 DNA: TGTGCCAGTCGGCCGGGACAAGCGGGAAACACCATATATTTT.